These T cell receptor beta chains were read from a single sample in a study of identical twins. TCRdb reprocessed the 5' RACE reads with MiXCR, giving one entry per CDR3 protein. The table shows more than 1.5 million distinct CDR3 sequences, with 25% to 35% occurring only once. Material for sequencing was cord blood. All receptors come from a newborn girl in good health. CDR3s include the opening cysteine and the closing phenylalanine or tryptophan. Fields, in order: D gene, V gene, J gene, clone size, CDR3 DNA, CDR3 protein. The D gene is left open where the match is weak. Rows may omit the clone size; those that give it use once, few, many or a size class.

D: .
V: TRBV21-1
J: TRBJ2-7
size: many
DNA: TGTGCCAGCAGCAAACGGTCGCGCTACGAGCAGTACTTC
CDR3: CASSKRSRYEQYF

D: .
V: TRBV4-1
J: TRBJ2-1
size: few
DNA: TGCGCCAGCAGCCCCGTGGGGACTCACAATGAGCAGTTCTTC
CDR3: CASSPVGTHNEQFF

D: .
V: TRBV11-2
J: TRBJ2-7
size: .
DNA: TGTGCCAGCAGCTTAGAAGGGGCGGGACCCCTGCCTTACGAGCAGTACTTC
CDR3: CASSLEGAGPLPYEQYF

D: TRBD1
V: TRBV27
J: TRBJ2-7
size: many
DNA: TGCGCCAGCAGCTCTTCAGGGGGCACCTACGAGCAGTACTTC
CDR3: CASSSSGGTYEQYF

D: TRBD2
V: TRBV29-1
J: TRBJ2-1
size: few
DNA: TGCAGCGTTAGCGGGGAGGCCTCCTACAATGAGCAGTTCTTC
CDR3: CSVSGEASYNEQFF

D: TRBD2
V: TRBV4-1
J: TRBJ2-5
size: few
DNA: TGCGCCAGCAGCCAAGACTCACTAGCGGGAGCAACCCAGTACTTC
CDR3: CASSQDSLAGATQYF

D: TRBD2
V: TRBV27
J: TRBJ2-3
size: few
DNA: TGTGCCAGCAGTTTATCACTTACTAGCGGGAGTCTGGATACGCAGTATTTT
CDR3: CASSLSLTSGSLDTQYF

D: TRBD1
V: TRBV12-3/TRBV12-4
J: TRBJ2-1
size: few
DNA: TGTGCCAGCAGTGCCCGACAGGGCAACAATGAGCAGTTCTTC
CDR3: CASSARQGNNEQFF

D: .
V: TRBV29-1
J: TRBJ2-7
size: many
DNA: TGCAGCGTGGTAGTCGTAATCTTAGGACGCGAGCAGTACTTC
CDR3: CSVVVVILGREQYF

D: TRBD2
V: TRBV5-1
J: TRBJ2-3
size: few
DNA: TGCGCCAGCAGCTTGGATAGCGGGGGGGCCGCAACAGATACGCAGTATTTT
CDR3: CASSLDSGGAATDTQYF

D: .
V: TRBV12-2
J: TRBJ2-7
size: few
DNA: TGTGCAAGTCGCTTGTCGGTTACAGGCGACTCCTACGAGCAGTACTTC
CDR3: CASRLSVTGDSYEQYF